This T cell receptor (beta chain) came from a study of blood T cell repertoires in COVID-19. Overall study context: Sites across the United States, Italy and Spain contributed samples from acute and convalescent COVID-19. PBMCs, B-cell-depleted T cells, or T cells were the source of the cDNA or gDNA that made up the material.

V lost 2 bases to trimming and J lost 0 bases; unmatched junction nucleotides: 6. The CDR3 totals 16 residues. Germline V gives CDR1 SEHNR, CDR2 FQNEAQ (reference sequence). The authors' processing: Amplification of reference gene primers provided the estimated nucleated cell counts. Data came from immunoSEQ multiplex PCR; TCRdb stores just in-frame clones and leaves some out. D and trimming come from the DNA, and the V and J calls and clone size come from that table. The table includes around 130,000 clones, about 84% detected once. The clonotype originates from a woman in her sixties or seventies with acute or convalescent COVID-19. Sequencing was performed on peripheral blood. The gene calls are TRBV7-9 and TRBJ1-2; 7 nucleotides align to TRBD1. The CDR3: CASSLLWDRANYGYTF. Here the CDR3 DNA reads TGTGCCAGCAGCTTATTGTGGGACAGAGCTAACTATGGCTACACCTTC.